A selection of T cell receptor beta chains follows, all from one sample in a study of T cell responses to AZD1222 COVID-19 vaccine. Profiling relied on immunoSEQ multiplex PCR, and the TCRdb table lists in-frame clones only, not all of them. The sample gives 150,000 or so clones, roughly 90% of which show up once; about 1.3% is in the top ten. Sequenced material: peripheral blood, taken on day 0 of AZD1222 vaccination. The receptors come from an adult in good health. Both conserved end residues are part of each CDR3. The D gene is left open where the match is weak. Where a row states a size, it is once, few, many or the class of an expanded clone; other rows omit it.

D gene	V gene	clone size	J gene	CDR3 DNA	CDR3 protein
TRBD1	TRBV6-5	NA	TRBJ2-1	TGTGCCAGCGTCATGGACAGGGACATGTACAATGAGCAGTTCTTC	CASVMDRDMYNEQFF
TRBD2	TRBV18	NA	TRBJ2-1	TGTGCCAGCTCACCTAGGGTTCTAGCGGGAGGTTTCAATGAGCAGTTCTTC	CASSPRVLAGGFNEQFF
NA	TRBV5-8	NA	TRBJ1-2	TGTGCCAGCAGCGTTGTTTCGTTGGGGTGGGCTAACTATGGCTACACCTTC	CASSVVSLGWANYGYTF
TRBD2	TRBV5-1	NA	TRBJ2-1	TGCGCCAGCAGCTTGGCTACTAGCGGGAATGAGCAGTTCTTC	CASSLATSGNEQFF
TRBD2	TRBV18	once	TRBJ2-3	TGTGCCAGCTCACTCTCCCCTCCTAGCGGGAGGGAGACAGATACGCAGTATTTT	CASSLSPPSGRETDTQYF
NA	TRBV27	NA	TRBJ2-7	TGTGCCAGCAGTTTAGGTTGGACCTACGAGCAGTACTTC	CASSLGWTYEQYF
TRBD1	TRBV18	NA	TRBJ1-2	TGTGCCAGCTCCCCAGGGACAGATAACTATGGCTACACCTTC	CASSPGTDNYGYTF
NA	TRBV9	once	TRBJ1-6	TGTGCCAGCAGTACGCCAGGGCCGAGCGATAATTCACCCCTCCACTTT	CASSTPGPSDNSPLHF
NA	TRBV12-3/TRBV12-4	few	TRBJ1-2	TGTGCCAGCAGTTTTCAAACAGGCGGCTACACCTTC	CASSFQTGGYTF
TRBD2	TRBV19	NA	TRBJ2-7	TGTGCCAGTAGTAATGGCGGGGGAGAGTCCTACGAGCAGTACTTC	CASSNGGGESYEQYF
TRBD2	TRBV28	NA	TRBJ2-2	TGTGCCAGCAGTTTATGGGGAAGAAACCCAGGGACTAGCGGGAGGGCCGATGTAACCGGGGAGCTGTTTTTT	CASSLWGRNPGTSGRADVTGELFF
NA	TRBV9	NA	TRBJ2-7	TGTGCCAGCAGCGTAGGGACAGAAACCTACGAGCAGTACTTC	CASSVGTETYEQYF
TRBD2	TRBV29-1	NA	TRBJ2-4	TGCAGCGTTGAAGATAGGACTAGCGGGAGGGCTGGCAAAAACATTCAGTACTTC	CSVEDRTSGRAGKNIQYF
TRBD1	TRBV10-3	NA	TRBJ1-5	TGTGCCATCAGCACAGGGGGCATGAATCAGCCCCAGCATTTT	CAISTGGMNQPQHF
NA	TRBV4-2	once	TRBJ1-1	TGTGCCAGCAGCCAAACTTTTTTGAGTGGACAGCCTGAAGCTTTCTTT	CASSQTFLSGQPEAFF
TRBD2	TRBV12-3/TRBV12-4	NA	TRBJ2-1	TGTGCCAGCAGATGGACTAGCCACAATGAGCAGTTCTTC	CASRWTSHNEQFF
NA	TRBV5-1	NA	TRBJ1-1	TGCGCCAGCAGCCTGAGGACCGCGAACACTGAAGCTTTCTTT	CASSLRTANTEAFF
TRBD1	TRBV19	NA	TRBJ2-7	TGTGCCAGTAGTGTCCGGGACAGGGACTCCTACGAGCAGTACTTC	CASSVRDRDSYEQYF
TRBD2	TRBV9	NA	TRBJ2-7	TGTGCCAGCAGCGTAGGTTGGGCTAGCGGGCGCTACGAGCAGTACTTC	CASSVGWASGRYEQYF
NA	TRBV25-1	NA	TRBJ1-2	TGTGCCAGCAGTGGAGGAGTTACGAGGGATGGCTACACCTTC	CASSGGVTRDGYTF
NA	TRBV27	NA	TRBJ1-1	TGTGCCAGCAGCTTAGGGGGGACGGTAGCTTTCTTT	CASSLGGTVAFF
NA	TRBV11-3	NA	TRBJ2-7	TGTGCCAGCAGCGCCTGGAGAGAATCCTACGAGCAGTACTTC	CASSAWRESYEQYF
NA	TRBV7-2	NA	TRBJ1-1	TGTGCCAGCAGCCTGCAGACGGTCCTGGGAGCTGAAGCTTTCTTT	CASSLQTVLGAEAFF
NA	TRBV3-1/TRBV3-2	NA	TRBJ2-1	TGTGCCAGCAGCCAAGAAGGGGCGGGCGGGATAAAGCAGTTCTTC	CASSQEGAGGIKQFF
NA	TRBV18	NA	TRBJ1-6	TGTGCCAGCTCACCACCGGGATCAGTAGGGAATTCACCCCTCCACTTT	CASSPPGSVGNSPLHF
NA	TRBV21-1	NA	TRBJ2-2	TGTGCCAGCAGCAAACCGGCTAGCGGGGACTGTACCGGGGAGCTGTTTTTT	CASSKPASGDCTGELFF
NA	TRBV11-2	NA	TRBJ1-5	TGTGCCAGCAGCCCATCAGGGGGCAATCAGCCCCAGCATTTT	CASSPSGGNQPQHF
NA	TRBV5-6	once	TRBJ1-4	TGTGCCAGCAGCTTGGAGGAGTTGGGGCAGAGGGAAAAACTGTTTTTT	CASSLEELGQREKLFF
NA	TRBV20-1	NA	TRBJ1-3	TGCAGTGCTAGTATCCTGGCTGGAAACACCATATATTTT	CSASILAGNTIYF
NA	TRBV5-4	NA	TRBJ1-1	TGTGCCAGCAGCTTGGGGGGAGGGGAGAGGGCGAACACTGAAGCTTTCTTT	CASSLGGGERANTEAFF
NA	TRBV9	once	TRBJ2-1	TGTGCCAGCAGCCCAAACTCCTACAATGAGCAGTTCTTC	CASSPNSYNEQFF
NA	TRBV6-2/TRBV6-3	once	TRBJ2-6	TGTGCCAGCAGTTACCGGGGGCATGGGGCCAACGTCCTGACTTTC	CASSYRGHGANVLTF
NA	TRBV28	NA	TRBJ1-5	TGTGCCAGCAGTCCAGGTGGGGGCAATCAGCCCCAGCATTTT	CASSPGGGNQPQHF
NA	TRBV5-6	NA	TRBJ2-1	TGTGCCAGCAGCTCATACCGGCTGGCGGGGCATTACAATGAGCAGTTCTTC	CASSSYRLAGHYNEQFF
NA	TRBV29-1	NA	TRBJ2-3	TGCAGCGTTTACGGGGGCGCCCCAGCTAGCACAGATACGCAGTATTTT	CSVYGGAPASTDTQYF
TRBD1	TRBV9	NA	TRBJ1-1	TGTGCCAGCAGCGGATTTAGGGACAGGGGTAACACTGAAGCTTTCTTT	CASSGFRDRGNTEAFF
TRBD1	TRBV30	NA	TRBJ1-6	TGTGCCTGGAGTTTACAGGGGGATAATTCACCCCTCCACTTT	CAWSLQGDNSPLHF
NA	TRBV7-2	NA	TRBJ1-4	TGTGCCAGCAGCCGTTATTCTTTTGGGATATCAACTAATGAAAAACTGTTTTTT	CASSRYSFGISTNEKLFF
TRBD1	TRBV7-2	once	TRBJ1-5	TGTGCCAGCAGCCGGACAGGGAATAGCAATCAGCCCCAGCATTTT	CASSRTGNSNQPQHF
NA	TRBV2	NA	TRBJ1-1	TGTGCCAGCAGTGAAGAGGTCCAGGTCCCTGGGGCTTTCTTT	CASSEEVQVPGAFF
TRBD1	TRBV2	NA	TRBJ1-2	TGTGCCAGCACTAGGACAGGGGAGGACTATGGCTACACCTTC	CASTRTGEDYGYTF
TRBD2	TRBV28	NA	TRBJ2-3	TGTGCCAGCAGTTCGGCGGGAGGCGCCGAGGGCACGCAGTATTTT	CASSSAGGAEGTQYF
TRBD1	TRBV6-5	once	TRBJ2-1	TGTGCCAGCAGTTACGGGACAGGGTGGTTCTTC	CASSYGTGWFF
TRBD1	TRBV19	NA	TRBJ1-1	TGTGCCAGCTCTATATCAGGGGGTGAAGCTTTCTTT	CASSISGGEAFF
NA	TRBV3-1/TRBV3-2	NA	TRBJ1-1	TGTGCCAGCAGCCAGGGGGCTGGGGGCACTGAAGCTTTCTTT	CASSQGAGGTEAFF
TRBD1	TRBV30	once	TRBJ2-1	TGTGCCTGGACACTGGGGACAGCCGGTTACAATGAGCAGTTCTTC	CAWTLGTAGYNEQFF
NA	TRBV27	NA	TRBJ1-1	TGTGCCAGCAGTCCTCTCCGGGGGAGCACTGAAGCTTTCTTT	CASSPLRGSTEAFF
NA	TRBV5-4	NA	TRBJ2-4	TGTGCCAGCAGTGTCAAAAACATTCAGTACTTC	CASSVKNIQYF
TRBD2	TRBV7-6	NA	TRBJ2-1	TGTGCCAGCAGCTTAGTTTCCCTAGCGGGGGTAGGAACCTACAATGAGCAGTTCTTC	CASSLVSLAGVGTYNEQFF
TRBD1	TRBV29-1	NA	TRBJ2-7	TGCAGCGTTGAATCTAGGGACAGTACCGACTACGAGCAGTACTTC	CSVESRDSTDYEQYF
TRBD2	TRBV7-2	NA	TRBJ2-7	TGTGCCAGCAGCTCGGCGGGGGCCTACGAGCAGTACTTC	CASSSAGAYEQYF
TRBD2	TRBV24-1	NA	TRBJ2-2	TGTGCCACCAGCGCGGGGGACCATGACACCGGGGAGCTGTTTTTT	CATSAGDHDTGELFF
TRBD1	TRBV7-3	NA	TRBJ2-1	TGTGCCAGCAGCTTAGTGGGGACAGGGACCAATGAGCAGTTCTTC	CASSLVGTGTNEQFF